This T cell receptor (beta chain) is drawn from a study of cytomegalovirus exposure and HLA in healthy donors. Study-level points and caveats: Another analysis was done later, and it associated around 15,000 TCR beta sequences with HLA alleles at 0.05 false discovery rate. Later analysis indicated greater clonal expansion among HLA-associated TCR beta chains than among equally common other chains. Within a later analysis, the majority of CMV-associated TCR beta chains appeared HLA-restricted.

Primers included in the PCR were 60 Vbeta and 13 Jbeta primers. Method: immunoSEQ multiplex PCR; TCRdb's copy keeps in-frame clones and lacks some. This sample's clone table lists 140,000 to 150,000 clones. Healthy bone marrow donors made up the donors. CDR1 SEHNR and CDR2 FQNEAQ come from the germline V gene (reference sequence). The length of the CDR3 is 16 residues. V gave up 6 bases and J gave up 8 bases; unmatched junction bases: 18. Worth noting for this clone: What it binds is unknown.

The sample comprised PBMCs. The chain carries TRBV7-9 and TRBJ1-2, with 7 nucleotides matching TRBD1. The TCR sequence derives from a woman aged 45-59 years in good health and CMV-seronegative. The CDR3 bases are TGTGCCAGCAGTCCATCCTTACAGGGGAGAAGAGAGGGCTACACCTTC. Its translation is CASSPSLQGRREGYTF. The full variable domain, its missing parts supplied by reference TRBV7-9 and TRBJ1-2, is DTGVSQNPRHKITKRGQNVTFRCDPISEHNRLYWYRQTLGQGPEFLTYFQNEAQLEKSRLLSDRFSAERPKGSFSTLEIQRTEQGDSAMYLCASSPSLQGRREGYTFGSGTRLTVV.